This T cell receptor (beta chain) was sequenced for a study of CD8 T cells in ankylosing spondylitis. Study-wide points: What seemed typical of ankylosing spondylitis blood was a TCR beta motif built from eight highly homologous variants. Disease-linked clones proved CD8+ and comparatively uncommon in peripheral blood. Matched ankylosing spondylitis synovial fluid reportedly showed significant enrichment of disease-linked clones.

Comment on this clonotype: Its antigen is as yet unknown.

Quantitative molecular-barcoded 5'-RACE generated the TCR beta libraries. MiXCR was run by TCRdb on the 5' RACE reads, yielding one entry per CDR3 protein. The data show hundreds of thousands of distinct CDR3 sequences, 10% to 15% seen once. Germline CDR1 and CDR2: DFQATT and SNEGSKA (reference sequence). Trimming took 4 bases from V and 2 from J, leaving 12 bases between them. CDR3 length equals 14 residues. The V call is TRBV20-1, the J call TRBJ1-5; D might be TRBD1 (5 bases). Sequences were obtained from blood, either unsorted or a sorted T cell fraction (not recorded which). This receptor was obtained from a male donor with ankylosing spondylitis. The CDR3 sequence is CSAIQGYGNQPQHF. The CDR3 DNA follows: TGCAGTGCTATCCAGGGTTATGGCAATCAGCCCCAGCATTTT.